The rows below give T cell receptor beta chains drawn from one sample of a study of blood T cell repertoires in COVID-19. TCRdb keeps only in-frame clones here, not all; method: immunoSEQ multiplex PCR. Among just under 350,000 clones listed, 88% were seen once. The sequenced material came from peripheral blood. These receptors were collected from a woman in her sixties or seventies with COVID-19, enrolled during active disease. The CDR3 runs from the conserved cysteine through the conserved F or W. The D gene is left open where the match is weak. Not all rows give a size; the values are once, few, many and, for expanded clones, a class.

>TRBJ2-2|TRBD2|TRBV28|-
CASSFLAGMTNTGELFF
TGTGCCAGCAGTTTCCTAGCGGGAATGACGAACACCGGGGAGCTGTTTTTT
>TRBJ1-6|-|TRBV14|once
CASSEGVNSPLHF
TGTGCCAGCAGTGAAGGGGTAAATTCACCCCTCCACTTT
>TRBJ1-1|-|TRBV7-2|-
CASSLMAGLGAEAFF
TGTGCCAGCAGCTTAATGGCAGGCCTGGGCGCTGAAGCTTTCTTT
>TRBJ2-1|TRBD1|TRBV11-3|-
CASSRQGPYNEQFF
TGTGCCAGCAGCCGACAGGGCCCCTACAATGAGCAGTTCTTC
>TRBJ1-3|-|TRBV2|-
CASNSQGDSGNTIYF
TGTGCCAGCAACTCACAAGGGGATTCGGGAAACACCATATATTTT
>TRBJ1-1|-|TRBV6-5|-
CASSYTPNEAFF
TGTGCCAGCAGTTACACACCAAATGAAGCTTTCTTT
>TRBJ1-1|TRBD1|TRBV10-3|-
CAITSGQGGTEAFF
TGTGCCATCACCTCCGGACAGGGAGGCACTGAAGCTTTCTTT
>TRBJ2-7|TRBD1|TRBV10-3|-
CAITDRGRTYEQYF
TGTGCCATCACCGACAGGGGGCGGACTTACGAGCAGTACTTC
>TRBJ1-1|-|TRBV19|-
CASSIPRAGGTEAFF
TGTGCCAGTAGTATACCCCGGGCGGGCGGCACTGAAGCTTTCTTT
>TRBJ1-4|-|TRBV28|-
CASSSQGEKLFF
TGTGCCAGCAGTTCCCAGGGTGAAAAACTGTTTTTT
>TRBJ2-7|-|TRBV3-1/TRBV3-2|-
CASGRARSYEQYF
TGTGCCAGCGGCAGAGCGCGCTCCTACGAGCAGTACTTC
>TRBJ2-2|-|TRBV4-1|once
CASSPNTGELFF
TGCGCCAGCAGTCCTAACACCGGGGAGCTGTTTTTT
>TRBJ1-1|TRBD1|TRBV9|once
CATGRGRDTEAFF
TGTGCCACCGGAAGGGGGCGGGACACTGAAGCTTTCTTT
>TRBJ1-2|TRBD1|TRBV5-1|-
CASSGDSINYGYTF
TGCGCCAGCAGTGGGGACAGCATAAACTATGGCTACACCTTC
>TRBJ2-7|-|TRBV7-8|-
CASSLKQNYEQYF
TGTGCCAGCAGCCTAAAACAGAATTACGAGCAGTACTTC
>TRBJ2-1|TRBD2|TRBV5-1|once
CASSLPRSGGGNEQFF
TGCGCCAGCAGTTTGCCCCGCAGCGGGGGGGGGAATGAGCAGTTCTTC
>TRBJ2-5|-|TRBV19|-
CASSMLPRRETQYF
TGTGCCAGTAGTATGCTCCCAAGGAGAGAGACCCAGTACTTC
>TRBJ2-1|TRBD2|TRBV19|-
CASNPGGPYNEQFF
TGTGCCAGCAATCCGGGGGGGCCCTACAATGAGCAGTTCTTC
>TRBJ1-1|-|TRBV6-6|few
CASSGQRSPEAFF
TGTGCCAGCAGTGGACAGCGCAGTCCTGAAGCTTTCTTT
>TRBJ2-3|-|TRBV21-1|-
CASSTRDREYRTDTQYF
TGTGCCAGCAGCACCCGGGACAGGGAGTATCGCACAGATACGCAGTATTTT
>TRBJ2-1|TRBD1|TRBV7-3|-
CASSLGQGWWDEQFF
TGTGCCAGCAGCTTAGGACAGGGTTGGTGGGATGAGCAGTTCTTC
>TRBJ1-2|-|TRBV12-3/TRBV12-4|-
CASSLGRGYGYTF
TGTGCCAGCAGTTTAGGGAGAGGCTATGGCTACACCTTC
>TRBJ2-2|-|TRBV24-1|-
CAAGEGGRGTGELFF
TGTGCCGCGGGCGAAGGGGGCCGGGGGACCGGGGAGCTGTTTTTT
>TRBJ1-1|-|TRBV30|-
CACQQGRWTEAFF
TGTGCCTGCCAACAGGGAAGGTGGACTGAAGCTTTCTTT
>TRBJ1-1|TRBD1|TRBV2|-
CASRPEQGETTEAFF
TGTGCCAGCAGACCTGAACAGGGGGAGACCACTGAAGCTTTCTTT
>TRBJ2-1|TRBD2|TRBV4-1|-
CASSQGRLAGGRNEQFF
TGCGCCAGCAGCCAAGGCCGACTAGCGGGGGGAAGAAATGAGCAGTTCTTC
>TRBJ2-7|TRBD2|TRBV6-6|-
CASSSGLADYEQYF
TGTGCCAGCAGTTCTGGACTAGCGGACTACGAGCAGTACTTC
>TRBJ1-1|TRBD1|TRBV19|-
CASSTTGGMDTEAFF
TGTGCCAGTAGTACCACAGGGGGGATGGACACTGAAGCTTTCTTT
>TRBJ1-4|-|TRBV24-1|-
CATSDAGGIGEKLFF
TGTGCCACCAGTGATGCGGGGGGGATAGGTGAAAAACTGTTTTTT